The TCR beta chain under discussion was sequenced for a study of T-cell reconstitution after alpha-beta-depleted transplantation in children. From germline, CDR1 is SGHAT and CDR2 FQNNGV. The CDR3 length is 20 residues. Trimming took 2 bases from V and 5 from J; bases not matched to a gene: 20. This sample's TCRbeta library carried unique molecular identifier barcodes. TCRdb reprocessed the PCR reads via MiXCR and lists one record per CDR3 protein. The table records 250,000 to 400,000 distinct CDR3 sequences, approximately 23% of them present only once. The chain employs TRBV11-2 and TRBJ1-2; 10 bases align to TRBD1. The TCR was taken from a male patient aged 10-17 years who had a stem cell transplant for acute lymphoblastic leukemia, so the T cells may come from the graft donor. The sequenced sample was PBMCs, mostly from graft donor cells, obtained 180 days after TCRalphabeta/CD19-depleted stem cell transplant. For the CDR3, the DNA is TGTGCCAGCAGCTTAAGGGCTCCCGGGACAGGGGTGACCCCCACATATGGCTACACCTTC. Translating gives CASSLRAPGTGVTPTYGYTF.